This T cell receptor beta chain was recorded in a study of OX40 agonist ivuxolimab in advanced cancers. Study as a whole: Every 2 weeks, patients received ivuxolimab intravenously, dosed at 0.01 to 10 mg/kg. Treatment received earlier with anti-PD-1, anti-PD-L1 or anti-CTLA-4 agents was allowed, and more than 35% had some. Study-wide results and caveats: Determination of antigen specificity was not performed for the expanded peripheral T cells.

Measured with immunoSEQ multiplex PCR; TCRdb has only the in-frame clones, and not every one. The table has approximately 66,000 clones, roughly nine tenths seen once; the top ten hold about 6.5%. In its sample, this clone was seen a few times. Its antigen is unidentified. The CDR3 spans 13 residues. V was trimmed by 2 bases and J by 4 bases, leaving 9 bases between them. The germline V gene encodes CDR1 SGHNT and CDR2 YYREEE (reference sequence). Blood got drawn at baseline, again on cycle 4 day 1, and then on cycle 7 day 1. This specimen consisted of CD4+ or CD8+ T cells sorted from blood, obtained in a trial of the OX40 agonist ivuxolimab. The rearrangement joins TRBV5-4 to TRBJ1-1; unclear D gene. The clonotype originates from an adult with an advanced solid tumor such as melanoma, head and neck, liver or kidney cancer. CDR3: CASSFGQSTEAFF. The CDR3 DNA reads TGTGCCAGCAGCTTTGGCCAGTCCACTGAAGCTTTCTTT.